This T cell receptor beta chain was captured in a study of T cell changes during pregnancy in multiple sclerosis. Libraries were prepared by immunoSEQ multiplex PCR; TCRdb keeps only in-frame clonotypes and omits some of them. The sample yields roughly 49,000 clones, 80% to 95% seen once. The CDR3 length is 16 residues. V lost 2 bases to trimming and J lost 2 bases, with 15 bases between them. CDR1 is MNHNS, CDR2 SASEGT, per germline. The sequencing used CD8+ T cells from peripheral blood mononuclear cells, collected after pregnancy. The genes are TRBV6-1 and TRBJ1-2; D perhaps matches TRBD1 (5 bases). This sequence was found in a female donor with multiple sclerosis, enrolled in a pregnancy study. In DNA, the CDR3 is TGTGCCAGCAGTGAAAAACTGGTAGCAGGGAACTATGGCTACACCTTC. This translates into CASSEKLVAGNYGYTF.